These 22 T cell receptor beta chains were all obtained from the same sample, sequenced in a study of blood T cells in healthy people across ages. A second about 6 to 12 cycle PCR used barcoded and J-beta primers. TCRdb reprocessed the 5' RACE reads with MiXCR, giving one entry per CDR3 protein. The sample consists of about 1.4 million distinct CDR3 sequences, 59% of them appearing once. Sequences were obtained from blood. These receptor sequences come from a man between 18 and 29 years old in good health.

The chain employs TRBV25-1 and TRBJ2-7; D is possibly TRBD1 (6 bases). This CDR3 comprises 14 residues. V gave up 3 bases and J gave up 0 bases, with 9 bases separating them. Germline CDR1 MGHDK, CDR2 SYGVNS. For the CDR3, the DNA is TGTGCCAGCAGTGAGATGGACAGCTCCTACGAGCAGTACTTC. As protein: CASSEMDSSYEQYF.

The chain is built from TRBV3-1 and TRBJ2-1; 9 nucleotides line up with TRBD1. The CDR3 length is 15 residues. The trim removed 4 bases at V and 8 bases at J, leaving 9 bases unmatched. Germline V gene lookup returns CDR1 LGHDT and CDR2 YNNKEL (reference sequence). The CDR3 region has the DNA TGTGCCAGCAGCCCGCCCCGGGACAGGGTTTATGAGCAGTTCTTC. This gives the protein CASSPPRDRVYEQFF.

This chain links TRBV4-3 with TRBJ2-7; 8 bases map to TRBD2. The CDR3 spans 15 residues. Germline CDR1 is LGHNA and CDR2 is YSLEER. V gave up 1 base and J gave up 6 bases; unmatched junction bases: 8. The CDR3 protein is CASSQVRAGDVEQYF. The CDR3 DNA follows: TGCGCCAGCAGCCAAGTTCGAGCGGGGGATGTCGAGCAGTACTTC.

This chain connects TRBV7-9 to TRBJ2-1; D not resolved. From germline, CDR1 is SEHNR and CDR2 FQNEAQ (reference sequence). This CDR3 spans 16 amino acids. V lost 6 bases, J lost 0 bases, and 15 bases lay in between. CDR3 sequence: CASSPPDGSSYNEQFF. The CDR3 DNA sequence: TGTGCCAGCAGTCCGCCGGATGGCAGCTCCTACAATGAGCAGTTCTTC.

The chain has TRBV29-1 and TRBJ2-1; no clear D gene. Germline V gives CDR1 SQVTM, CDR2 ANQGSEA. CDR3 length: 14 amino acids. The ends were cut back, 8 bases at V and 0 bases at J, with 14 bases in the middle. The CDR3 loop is CSTRGTGSYNEQFF. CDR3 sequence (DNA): TGCAGCACCAGAGGTACGGGCTCCTACAATGAGCAGTTCTTC.

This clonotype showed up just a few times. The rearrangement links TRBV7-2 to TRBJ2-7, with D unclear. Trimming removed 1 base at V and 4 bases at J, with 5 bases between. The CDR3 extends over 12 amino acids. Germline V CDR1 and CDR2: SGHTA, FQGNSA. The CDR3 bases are TGTGCCAGCAGCTTAGAGGAGTACGAGCAGTACTTC. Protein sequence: CASSLEEYEQYF.

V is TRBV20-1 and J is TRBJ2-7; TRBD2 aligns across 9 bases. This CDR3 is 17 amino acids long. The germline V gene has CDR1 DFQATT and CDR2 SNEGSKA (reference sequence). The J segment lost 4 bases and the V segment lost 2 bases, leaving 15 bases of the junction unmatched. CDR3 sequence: CSARSSRWRGGLYEQYF. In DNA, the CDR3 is TGCAGTGCTAGATCCTCTCGATGGCGGGGGGGCCTTTACGAGCAGTACTTC.

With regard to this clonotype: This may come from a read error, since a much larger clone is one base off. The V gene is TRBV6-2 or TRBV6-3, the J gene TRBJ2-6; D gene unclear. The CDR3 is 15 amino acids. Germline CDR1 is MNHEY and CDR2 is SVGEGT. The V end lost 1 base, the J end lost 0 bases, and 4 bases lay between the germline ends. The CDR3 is CASSYWVSGANVLTF. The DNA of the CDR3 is TGTGCCAGCAGTTACTGGGTCTCTGGGGCCAACGTCCTGACTTTC.

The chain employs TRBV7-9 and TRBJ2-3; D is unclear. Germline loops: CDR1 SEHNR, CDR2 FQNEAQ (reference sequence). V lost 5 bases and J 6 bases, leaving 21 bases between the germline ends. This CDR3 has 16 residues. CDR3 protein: CASSPIGLVFTDTQYF. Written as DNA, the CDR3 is TGTGCCAGCAGCCCTATAGGGCTAGTCTTCACGGATACGCAGTATTTT.

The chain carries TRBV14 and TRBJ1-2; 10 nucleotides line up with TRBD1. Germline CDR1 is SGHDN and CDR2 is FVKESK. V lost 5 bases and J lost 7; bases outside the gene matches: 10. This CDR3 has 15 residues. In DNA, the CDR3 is TGTGCCAGCAGCAGACCCGGGACAGGGGTTGTTGGCTACACCTTC. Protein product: CASSRPGTGVVGYTF.

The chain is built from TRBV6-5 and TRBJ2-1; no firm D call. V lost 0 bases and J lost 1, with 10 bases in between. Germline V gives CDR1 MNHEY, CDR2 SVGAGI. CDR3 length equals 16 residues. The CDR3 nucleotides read TGTGCCAGCAGTTACTCGCTATCAGGTTCCTACAATGAGCAGTTCTTC. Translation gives CASSYSLSGSYNEQFF.

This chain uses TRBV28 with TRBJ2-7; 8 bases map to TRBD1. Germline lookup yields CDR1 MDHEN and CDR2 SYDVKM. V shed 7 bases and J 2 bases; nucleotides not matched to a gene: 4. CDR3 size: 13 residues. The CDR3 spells CASNPRGPYEQYF. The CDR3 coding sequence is TGTGCCAGCAACCCCAGGGGGCCCTACGAGCAGTACTTC. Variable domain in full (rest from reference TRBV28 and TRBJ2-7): DVKVTQSSRYLVKRTGEKVFLECVQDMDHENMFWYRQDPGLGLRLIYFSYDVKMKEKGDIPEGYSVSREKKERFSLILESASTNQTSMYLCASNPRGPYEQYFGPGTRLTVT.

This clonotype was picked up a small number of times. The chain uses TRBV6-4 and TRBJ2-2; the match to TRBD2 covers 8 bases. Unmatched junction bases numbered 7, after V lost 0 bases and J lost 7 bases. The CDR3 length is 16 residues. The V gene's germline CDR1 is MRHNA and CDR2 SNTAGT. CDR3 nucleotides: TGTGCCAGCAGTGACTCGAATAGCGGGGACTTCGGGGAGCTGTTTTTT. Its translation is CASSDSNSGDFGELFF.

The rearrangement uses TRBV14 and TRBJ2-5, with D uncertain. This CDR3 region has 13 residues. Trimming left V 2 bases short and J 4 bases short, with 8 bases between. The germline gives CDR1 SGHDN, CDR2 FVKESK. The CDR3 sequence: CASSQNLRETQYF. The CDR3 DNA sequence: TGTGCCAGCAGCCAAAATCTCCGAGAGACCCAGTACTTC.

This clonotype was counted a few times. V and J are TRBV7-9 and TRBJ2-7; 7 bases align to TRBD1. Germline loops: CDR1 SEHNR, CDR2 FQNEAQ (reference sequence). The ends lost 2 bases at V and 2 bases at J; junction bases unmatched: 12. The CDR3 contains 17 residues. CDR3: CASSLSSPYRGTYEQYF. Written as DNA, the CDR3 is TGTGCCAGCAGCTTATCCTCCCCATACAGGGGTACCTACGAGCAGTACTTC.

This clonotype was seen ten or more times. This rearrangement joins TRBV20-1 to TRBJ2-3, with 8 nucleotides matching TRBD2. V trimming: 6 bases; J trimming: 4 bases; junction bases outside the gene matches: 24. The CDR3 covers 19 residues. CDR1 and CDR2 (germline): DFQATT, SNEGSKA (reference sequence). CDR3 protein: CSASRPLGGGRLVPDTQYF. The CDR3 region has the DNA TGCAGTGCAAGTCGCCCCCTCGGTGGCGGGAGGTTGGTGCCAGATACGCAGTATTTT.

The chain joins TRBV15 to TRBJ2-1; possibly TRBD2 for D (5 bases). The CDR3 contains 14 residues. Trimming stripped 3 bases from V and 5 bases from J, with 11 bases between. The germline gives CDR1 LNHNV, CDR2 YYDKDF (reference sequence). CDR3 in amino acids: CATSSTDFHNEQFF. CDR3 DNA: TGTGCCACCAGCAGTACGGACTTCCACAATGAGCAGTTCTTC.

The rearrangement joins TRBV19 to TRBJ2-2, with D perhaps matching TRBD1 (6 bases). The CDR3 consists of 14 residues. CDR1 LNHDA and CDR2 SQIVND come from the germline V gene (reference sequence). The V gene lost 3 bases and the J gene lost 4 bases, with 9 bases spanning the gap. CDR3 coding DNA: TGTGCCAGTAGTATGATCAGGGGCACCGGGGAGCTGTTTTTT. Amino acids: CASSMIRGTGELFF. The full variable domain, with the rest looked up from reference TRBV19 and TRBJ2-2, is DGGITQSPKYLFRKEGQNVTLSCEQNLNHDAMYWYRQDPGQGLRLIYYSQIVNDFQKGDIAEGYSVSREKKESFPLTVTSAQKNPTAFYLCASSMIRGTGELFFGEGSRLTVL.

In nucleotides, the CDR3 is TGCAGTGCTAGAGGGACAGGGTTTGTTTTTGAGCAGTTCTTC. This gives the protein CSARGTGFVFEQFF. The chain combines TRBV20-1 with TRBJ2-1, with 8 bases matching TRBD1. CDR1 and CDR2 from the germline V gene are DFQATT and SNEGSKA (reference sequence). The CDR3 length is 14 residues. The V and J ends lost 1 base and 9 bases, in that order; junction bases with no gene match: 8.

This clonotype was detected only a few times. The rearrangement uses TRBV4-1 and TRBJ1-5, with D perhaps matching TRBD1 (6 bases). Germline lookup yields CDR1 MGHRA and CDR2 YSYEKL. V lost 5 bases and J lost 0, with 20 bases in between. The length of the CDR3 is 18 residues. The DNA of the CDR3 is TGCGCCAGCAGCGACTCCCCCATGACAGGTTATAGCAATCAGCCCCAGCATTTT. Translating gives CASSDSPMTGYSNQPQHF.

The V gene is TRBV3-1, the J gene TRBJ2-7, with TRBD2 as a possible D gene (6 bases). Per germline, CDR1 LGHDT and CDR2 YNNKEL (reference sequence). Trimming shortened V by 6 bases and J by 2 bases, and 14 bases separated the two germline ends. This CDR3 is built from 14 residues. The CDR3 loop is CASRNRGSTYEQYF. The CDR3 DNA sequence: TGTGCCAGCAGAAACCGGGGGAGCACCTACGAGCAGTACTTC.

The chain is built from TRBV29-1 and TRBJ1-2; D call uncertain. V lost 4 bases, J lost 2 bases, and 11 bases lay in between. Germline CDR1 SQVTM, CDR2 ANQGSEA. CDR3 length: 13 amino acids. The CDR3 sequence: CSVAPRENYGYTF. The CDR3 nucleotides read TGCAGCGTTGCCCCGAGAGAAAACTATGGCTACACCTTC.